Below, 25 T cell receptor beta chains from the same sample are listed, as sequenced in a study of blood T cell repertoires in COVID-19. The repertoire was sequenced with immunoSEQ multiplex PCR; TCRdb's copy has only in-frame clones and lacks some. Found here are tens of thousands of clones, 81% of them singletons; the top ten hold around 4.8%. The sequencing sample was made of peripheral blood. The receptors were sampled from an elderly man with COVID-19, enrolled during active disease.

This clone was seen a handful of times. The chain uses TRBV9 and TRBJ2-2, with a possible D match to TRBD1 (5 bases). Trimming stripped 3 bases from V and 1 base from J, with 10 bases between. This CDR3 is 15 amino acids long. CDR1 is SGDLS, CDR2 YYNGEE, per germline. The CDR3 reads CASSAGGQNTGELFF. CDR3 DNA: TGTGCCAGCAGCGCCGGCGGACAGAACACCGGGGAGCTGTTTTTT.

V is TRBV11-2 and J is TRBJ2-3; 12 positions match TRBD2. Trimming removed 2 bases from V and 0 bases from J; junction bases left unmatched: 6. The CDR3 has 18 amino acids. The germline V gene has CDR1 SGHAT and CDR2 FQNNGV. The chain's CDR3 is CASSLRLAGELSTDTQYF. DNA for the CDR3: TGTGCCAGCAGCTTACGACTAGCGGGAGAGTTAAGCACAGATACGCAGTATTTT.

The chain combines TRBV28 with TRBJ1-1; D unclear. The CDR3 has 10 residues. Trimming took 4 bases from V and 9 from J, leaving 6 bases between them. The germline gives CDR1 MDHEN, CDR2 SYDVKM. The DNA of the CDR3 is TGTGCCAGCAGTTCCCGTAAAGCTTTCTTT. As protein: CASSSRKAFF.

This clone was detected once. The rearrangement joins TRBV18 to TRBJ1-1, with TRBD1 as a possible D gene (6 bases). V was clipped by 2 bases and J by 3 bases, with 19 bases between them. CDR1 is KGHSH, CDR2 LQKENI, per germline. This CDR3 has 17 residues. CDR3 DNA sequence: TGTGCCAGCTCACCAAGGGCAGGGGAAGAGGAGGACACTGAAGCTTTCTTT. Amino acids: CASSPRAGEEEDTEAFF.

The chain employs TRBV4-2 and TRBJ2-1; 10 nucleotides line up with TRBD2. CDR1 and CDR2 from the germline V gene are LGHNA and YNFKEQ. Trimming took 0 bases from V and 6 from J; bases not matched to a gene: 5. This CDR3 is built from 16 residues. In DNA, the CDR3 is TGTGCCAGCAGCCAAGATCACCTAGCGGGAGTCAATGAGCAGTTCTTC. Amino acids: CASSQDHLAGVNEQFF.

This clone was found a few times. The V and J genes are TRBV5-3 and TRBJ1-5; D is possibly TRBD1 (6 bases). TRBV5-3 is designated an ORF whose function remains uncertain. Trimming took 0 bases from V and 0 from J, leaving 7 bases between them. The CDR3 length is 15 residues. CDR3 residues: CARSLEGVSNQPQHF. CDR3 nucleotide sequence: TGTGCCAGAAGCTTGGAGGGGGTTAGCAATCAGCCCCAGCATTTT.

This chain links TRBV19 with TRBJ1-2; no clear D gene. The CDR3 extends over 17 amino acids. V lost 3 bases and J 6 bases, leaving 23 bases between the germline ends. Germline CDR1 reads LNHDA; CDR2 reads SQIVND (reference sequence). The CDR3 DNA follows: TGTGCCAGTAGTATTGAAGGGAGCCCGCGGCTTTCGCATGGCTACACCTTC. Translated: CASSIEGSPRLSHGYTF.

V and J are TRBV11-3 and TRBJ2-7; D is undetermined. The CDR3 is 14 residues long. V lost 1 base and J 5 bases, leaving 12 bases between the germline ends. Germline V gene data show CDR1 as SGHNT and CDR2 as YENEEA. CDR3 amino acids: CASSLGAQAHEQYF. Written as DNA, the CDR3 is TGTGCCAGCAGCTTAGGTGCGCAGGCCCACGAGCAGTACTTC.

This clone was observed once. This chain uses TRBV6-2 or TRBV6-3 with TRBJ2-2, with 8 bases identical to TRBD2. V was clipped by 6 bases and J by 4 bases; unmatched bases: 7. There are 15 residues in the CDR3. From germline, CDR1 is MNHEY and CDR2 SVGEGT. Here the CDR3 reads CASSPGLAVTGELFF. The CDR3 nucleotides read TGTGCCAGCAGCCCCGGACTAGCCGTCACCGGGGAGCTGTTTTTT.

CDR3 residues: CASSHRQSYNEQFF. The CDR3 DNA sequence: TGTGCCAGCAGTCATCGACAGAGTTACAATGAGCAGTTCTTC. The genes are TRBV7-2 and TRBJ2-1; D may be TRBD1 (5 bases). CDR1 is SGHTA, CDR2 FQGNSA, per germline. There are 14 residues in the CDR3. V was trimmed by 6 bases and J by 4 bases, leaving 13 bases between them. The full variable domain, completed using reference TRBV7-2 and TRBJ2-1, is GAGVSQSPSNKVTEKGKDVELRCDPISGHTALYWYRQSLGQGLEFLIYFQGNSAPDKSGLPSDRFSAERTGGSVSTLTIQRTQQEDSAVYLCASSHRQSYNEQFFGPGTRLTVL.

The V and J genes are TRBV3-1 (or the pseudogene TRBV3-2) and TRBJ1-5; D is unclear. This CDR3 is built from 15 residues. The germline V and J ends were trimmed by 0 bases and 2 bases, with 8 bases remaining between them. Germline V lookup: CDR1 LGHDT, CDR2 YNNKEL (reference sequence). The CDR3: CASSQDLDRNQPQHF. DNA of the CDR3: TGTGCCAGCAGCCAAGATCTAGACCGCAATCAGCCCCAGCATTTT.

This chain connects TRBV27 to TRBJ1-5; unclear D gene. CDR1 and CDR2 from the germline V gene are MNHEY and SMNVEV (reference sequence). Trimming pared 4 bases from V and 2 bases from J, leaving 18 bases between. This CDR3 is 17 amino acids long. The CDR3 spells CASSSRRLEGRNQPQHF. For the CDR3, the DNA is TGTGCCAGCAGTTCCCGCAGGTTGGAGGGTCGCAATCAGCCCCAGCATTTT.

The chain combines TRBV2 with TRBJ2-7, with D maybe TRBD2 (6 bases). Trimming removed 6 bases at V and 2 bases at J, with 11 bases between. This CDR3 is 13 amino acids long. CDR1 is SNHLY, CDR2 FYNNEI, per germline. CDR3 DNA sequence: TGTGCCAGCAGCGCCCGACTAGCCTACGAGCAGTACTTC. It encodes CASSARLAYEQYF.

J is TRBJ1-2 and V is TRBV30, with D perhaps matching TRBD1 (6 bases). The V gene's germline CDR1 is GTSNPN and CDR2 SVGIG (reference sequence). Trimming took off 4 bases at V and 3 bases at J, with 9 bases between the two ends. This CDR3 comprises 12 residues. CDR3 loop: CAWTNRDYGYTF. CDR3 coding DNA: TGTGCCTGGACTAACAGGGACTATGGCTACACCTTC.

The chain employs TRBV7-3 and TRBJ2-6; maybe TRBD1 (5 bases). V was shortened by 2 bases and J by 2 bases, with 10 bases between the two germline ends. The germline CDR1 and CDR2 sequences are SGHTA and FQGTGA. The CDR3 totals 16 residues. CDR3 loop: CASSLGPRAGANVLTF. CDR3 in DNA: TGTGCCAGCAGCTTAGGGCCCAGGGCTGGGGCCAACGTCCTGACTTTC.

The chain joins TRBV28 to TRBJ2-7, with D possibly TRBD2 on 6 matching bases. This CDR3 has 13 residues. The V gene's germline CDR1 is MDHEN and CDR2 SYDVKM. V dropped 8 bases and J dropped 3 bases, with 14 bases sitting between them. As DNA, the CDR3 is TGTGCCAGCTCGACTAGAACAGTCTACGAGCAGTACTTC. The encoded protein is CASSTRTVYEQYF. The entire variable domain, with the rest obtained from reference TRBV28 and TRBJ2-7, is as follows: DVKVTQSSRYLVKRTGEKVFLECVQDMDHENMFWYRQDPGLGLRLIYFSYDVKMKEKGDIPEGYSVSREKKERFSLILESASTNQTSMYLCASSTRTVYEQYFGPGTRLTVT.

The chain recombines TRBV5-1 with TRBJ1-1; D gene uncertain. Trimming took off 0 bases at V and 2 bases at J, with 11 bases between the two ends. This CDR3 has 15 amino acids. Germline lookup yields CDR1 SGHRS and CDR2 YFSETQ. CDR3 amino acids: CASSLAGGLNTEAFF. The CDR3 DNA reads as TGCGCCAGCAGCTTGGCGGGAGGACTCAACACTGAAGCTTTCTTT.

The V call is TRBV7-2, the J call TRBJ2-7, with D perhaps matching TRBD2 (5 bases). Germline V gene data show CDR1 as SGHTA and CDR2 as FQGNSA. Trimming pared 8 bases from V and 0 bases from J, leaving 14 bases between. This CDR3 comprises 14 residues. CDR3 bases: TGTGCCAGCGGCCCGGACTTTAGCTCCTACGAGCAGTACTTC. Its protein is CASGPDFSSYEQYF.

CDR3 nucleotides: TGTGCCAGCAGGGTGGACAGGGTTAACACTGAAGCTTTCTTT. It yields the protein CASRVDRVNTEAFF. This chain uses TRBV6-5 with TRBJ1-1; 8 bases align to TRBD1. Germline V gene sequence: CDR1 MNHEY, CDR2 SVGAGI. The trim removed 6 bases at V and 2 bases at J, leaving 5 bases unmatched. This CDR3 is 14 amino acids long.

The chain links TRBV6-6 to TRBJ1-1; D is unclear. In germline, CDR1 is MNHNY, CDR2 SVGAGI (reference sequence). This CDR3 contains 13 residues. Trimming stripped 5 bases from V and 7 bases from J, with 14 bases between. The DNA for the CDR3 is TGTGCCAGCAGTCGGGCCCGGGAGGTTGAAGCTTTCTTT. This translates into CASSRAREVEAFF.

There are a few counts of this clone. This chain connects TRBV30 to TRBJ1-5; the D is unclear. CDR3 length: 12 amino acids. The germline V and J ends were trimmed by 2 bases and 9 bases, with 11 bases remaining between them. CDR1 is GTSNPN and CDR2 is SVGIG in the germline V gene (reference sequence). The CDR3 loop reads CAWSTGSGPQHF. CDR3 in DNA: TGTGCCTGGAGTACGGGTTCGGGGCCCCAGCATTTT.

The rearrangement links TRBV3-1 (or the pseudogene TRBV3-2) to TRBJ1-1; possible D gene TRBD1, 5 bases. Germline CDR1 and CDR2: LGHDT and YNNKEL (reference sequence). Trimming took off 4 bases at V and 11 bases at J, with 20 bases between the two ends. The CDR3 has 14 amino acids. CDR3 protein: CASSPPGLTWGAFF. The CDR3 nucleotides read TGTGCCAGCAGCCCCCCGGGACTTACTTGGGGTGCTTTCTTT.

The chain uses TRBV6-5 and TRBJ1-1, with D perhaps TRBD1 (6 bases). The CDR3 spans 15 residues. Germline V gene lookup returns CDR1 MNHEY and CDR2 SVGAGI. The V end was cut by 0 bases, the J end by 4 bases, with 12 bases between. CDR3 nucleotide sequence: TGTGCCAGCAGTTACTCGGGGCAGGGGCGCACTGAAGCTTTCTTT. Its translation is CASSYSGQGRTEAFF.

V gene TRBV6-2 or TRBV6-3 combines with J gene TRBJ1-2, with TRBD1 identical over 7 bases. V shed 2 bases, J shed 2 bases, and the junction held 5 bases outside the gene matches. Germline CDR1 is MNHEY and CDR2 is SVGEGT. This CDR3 is 15 amino acids long. The CDR3 here is CASSYPDRANYGYTF. In DNA form, the CDR3 reads TGTGCCAGCAGTTACCCAGACAGGGCCAACTATGGCTACACCTTC.

The J gene is TRBJ1-2, the V gene TRBV2; D call uncertain. Trimming shortened V by 4 bases and J by 0 bases, and 15 bases separated the two germline ends. The CDR3 is 16 amino acids. Germline V lookup: CDR1 SNHLY, CDR2 FYNNEI. This CDR3 is CASSVLERKTNYGYTF. CDR3 bases: TGTGCCAGCAGTGTTTTAGAGCGGAAGACTAACTATGGCTACACCTTC.